This T cell receptor beta chain emerged from a study of cytomegalovirus exposure and HLA in healthy donors. All the people who gave samples were healthy bone marrow donors. Notes on the study in general: Relative to the roughly 690-donor mean, N-insertions were reportedly fewer in an Asian-associated ancestry cluster in a later analysis.

Germline V CDR1 and CDR2: MGHDK, SYGVNS. This CDR3 is 14 amino acids long. Between the trimmed V and J ends, which lost 3 bases and 5 bases, there was a span of 14 bases. 13 Jbeta primers and 60 Vbeta primers were used for the PCR. Method: immunoSEQ multiplex PCR; TCRdb's copy keeps in-frame clones and lacks some. The table shows 130,000 to 150,000 clones, with roughly 80% occurring only once. Points on this clone: Its target is not known.

This sequence joins TRBV25-1 and TRBJ2-7; TRBD2 is a possible D gene (5 bases). This receptor was obtained from a man aged 40-49 years in good health and CMV-seropositive. The sequenced sample consisted of PBMCs. The CDR3, as DNA: TGTGCCAGCAGTGAGATGGGCGGACTCAACGAGCAGTACTTC. This sequence encodes CASSEMGGLNEQYF.